These 27 T cell receptor beta chains share one sample of origin, sequenced in a study of human T cells and chemical hapten exposure. TCRdb fed the RACE reads into MiXCR, producing one record per CDR3 protein. The sample shows roughly 40,000 distinct CDR3 sequences, around 12% of them seen only once. Documented time point: pre-sensitization, week 0. Stated treatment: therapeutic diphenylcyclopropenone sensitization with weekly scalp DPC. Sequencing was performed on whole blood, taken in connection with sensitization to the hapten diphenylcyclopropenone (DPC). The receptors stem from a woman aged 25 to 39 with alopecia areata. Some clones in this sample may be carry-over from other donors' samples.

V gene TRBV20-1 combines with J gene TRBJ2-7; D remains unclear. Trimming shortened V by 1 base and J by 6 bases, and 16 bases separated the two germline ends. The CDR3 extends over 14 amino acids. Germline V lookup: CDR1 DFQATT, CDR2 SNEGSKA (reference sequence). The CDR3 DNA sequence: TGCAGTGCTAGAGCCATATCTATGGGATTCGAGCAGTACTTC. Translation: CSARAISMGFEQYF.

This clonotype was seen a few times. This chain connects TRBV6-2 or TRBV6-3 to TRBJ1-1, with 7 nucleotides matching TRBD1. The CDR3 has 14 residues. Looked up from germline, CDR1 is MNHEY and CDR2 is SVGEGT. V lost 6 bases, J lost 3 bases, and 7 bases stayed unmatched. The CDR3 here is CASRFDRADTEAFF. As DNA, the CDR3 is TGTGCCAGCAGATTCGACAGGGCGGACACTGAAGCTTTCTTT.

Only a few counts were recorded for this clonotype. The chain recombines TRBV4-3 with TRBJ1-1; TRBD1 matches 8 bases. CDR1 LGHNA and CDR2 YSLEER come from the germline V gene. This CDR3 is 15 amino acids long. After removal of 3 bases from V and 3 bases from J, the junction contained 6 bases not matched to a gene. CDR3 protein: CASSHRTGRDTEAFF. CDR3 coding DNA: TGCGCCAGCAGCCACCGGACAGGGCGAGACACTGAAGCTTTCTTT.

This clonotype was detected a few times. V usage is TRBV29-1 and J usage is TRBJ2-3; TRBD2 matches at 8 bases. Trimming removed 4 bases from V and 2 bases from J; junction bases left unmatched: 5. The CDR3 consists of 14 residues. Per germline, CDR1 SQVTM and CDR2 ANQGSEA. Here the CDR3 DNA reads TGCAGCGTTGGGGGGACTAGTCTCACAGATACGCAGTATTTT. This encodes CSVGGTSLTDTQYF.

This clonotype was observed many times. The chain couples TRBV7-2 to TRBJ1-2; D is unresolved. Trimming cost V 2 bases and J 5 bases, with 6 bases left between them. Germline V gene lookup returns CDR1 SGHTA and CDR2 FQGNSA. CDR3 length: 12 residues. CDR3 in DNA: TGTGCCAGCAGCTTAAACACGTATGGCTACACCTTC. Translated: CASSLNTYGYTF.

The CDR3 sequence: CASSLTAPLGREQYF. The CDR3 DNA sequence: TGTGCCAGCAGTCTCACGGCTCCTTTGGGGCGAGAGCAGTACTTC. The rearrangement links TRBV28 to TRBJ2-7; maybe TRBD1 (5 bases). CDR1 is MDHEN, CDR2 SYDVKM, per germline. CDR3 size: 15 residues. The germline V and J ends were trimmed by 5 bases and 7 bases, with 21 bases remaining between them.

V is TRBV5-4 and J is TRBJ1-5, with unresolved D. The CDR3 runs to 14 residues. Trimming cost V 0 bases and J 7 bases, with 11 bases left between them. Germline CDR1 reads SGHNT; CDR2 reads YYREEE (reference sequence). The CDR3 bases are TGTGCCAGCAGCTTGGAAGGCCCCGGGCAGCCCCAGCATTTT. Translating it yields CASSLEGPGQPQHF.

The sample holds many counts of this clonotype. J is TRBJ1-5 and V is TRBV24-1; D unclear. Trimming cost V 9 bases and J 5 bases, with 16 bases left between them. This CDR3 has 14 residues. Germline V gives CDR1 KGHDR, CDR2 SFDVKD. The chain's CDR3 is CATASGWADQPQHF. The CDR3 coding sequence is TGTGCCACCGCCAGCGGCTGGGCGGATCAGCCCCAGCATTTT.

In its sample, this clonotype was seen a few times. The chain recombines TRBV28 with TRBJ2-7; no clear D. V lost 6 bases and J 3 bases, leaving 6 bases between the germline ends. The CDR3 has 11 residues. Per the germline V gene, CDR1 is MDHEN and CDR2 is SYDVKM. The CDR3 nucleotides read TGTGCCAGCAGCCCCAACTACGAGCAGTACTTC. Translation gives CASSPNYEQYF.

This chain uses TRBV27 with TRBJ1-4; D is uncertain. The germline V and J ends were trimmed by 6 bases and 7 bases, with 12 bases remaining between them. Germline V lookup: CDR1 MNHEY, CDR2 SMNVEV (reference sequence). This CDR3 is 13 amino acids long. The CDR3 loop reads CASRRTGTEKLFF. DNA for the CDR3: TGTGCCAGCAGAAGGACGGGAACTGAAAAACTGTTTTTT.

The chain couples TRBV27 to TRBJ2-7; no clear D. The CDR3 sequence is 10 residues long. Germline CDR1 MNHEY, CDR2 SMNVEV (reference sequence). The V end lost 6 bases, the J end lost 2 bases, and 2 bases lay between the germline ends. CDR3 loop: CASSAYEQYF. CDR3 DNA: TGTGCCAGCAGCGCCTACGAGCAGTACTTC.

This clonotype has just a few counts. This chain joins TRBV7-2 and TRBJ2-1, with 16 positions matching TRBD2. Looked up from germline, CDR1 is SGHTA and CDR2 is FQGNSA. The CDR3 totals 16 residues. Germline trimming cut 5 bases from V and 11 bases from J; bases unmatched to any gene: 9. The CDR3 nucleotides are TGTGCCAGCAGCCCTCAGGGACTAGCGGGAGGGGGAAAGCAGTTCTTC. This sequence encodes CASSPQGLAGGGKQFF. Full variable domain (outside the CDR3, taken from reference TRBV7-2 and TRBJ2-1): GAGVSQSPSNKVTEKGKDVELRCDPISGHTALYWYRQSLGQGLEFLIYFQGNSAPDKSGLPSDRFSAERTGGSVSTLTIQRTQQEDSAVYLCASSPQGLAGGGKQFFGPGTRLTVL.

This clonotype was recorded at least ten times. V gene TRBV7-9 combines with J gene TRBJ1-1, with 9 positions matching TRBD1. CDR1 SEHNR and CDR2 FQNEAQ come from the germline V gene (reference sequence). V dropped 4 bases and J dropped 8; count of bases not matched to a gene: 14. The CDR3 spans 16 residues. CDR3 nucleotide sequence: TGTGCCAGCAGCTACTACGGGACAGGGATGGAGGCCGAAGCTTTCTTT. This sequence encodes CASSYYGTGMEAEAFF.

This clonotype was recorded many times. This sequence joins TRBV6-6 and TRBJ1-6, with D perhaps matching TRBD1 (5 bases). The germline V and J ends were trimmed by 2 bases and 14 bases, with 7 bases remaining between them. The CDR3 length is 11 residues. Germline lookup yields CDR1 MNHNY and CDR2 SVGAGI (reference sequence). The CDR3 loop reads CASSYGTTLHF. The CDR3 nucleotides are TGTGCCAGCAGTTACGGGACCACCCTCCACTTT.

The V and J genes are TRBV18 and TRBJ2-5; the match to TRBD2 covers 7 bases. Germline V gives CDR1 KGHSH, CDR2 LQKENI. The CDR3 runs to 12 residues. J lost 5 bases, V lost 5 bases, and 2 bases had no gene match. CDR3 DNA sequence: TGTGCCAGCTCAGCGGGAGAGGAGACCCAGTACTTC. Translation gives CASSAGEETQYF.

This clonotype has ten or more counts. The rearrangement links TRBV7-9 to TRBJ2-3, with D unresolved. In germline, CDR1 is SEHNR, CDR2 FQNEAQ (reference sequence). This CDR3 comprises 13 residues. V dropped 3 bases and J dropped 5 bases, with 9 bases sitting between them. In DNA form, the CDR3 reads TGTGCCAGCAGCTTCACCTCAGGAGATACGCAGTATTTT. The encoded protein is CASSFTSGDTQYF.

This chain connects TRBV28 to TRBJ1-3; unclear D gene. Germline-derived CDR1 and CDR2 are MDHEN and SYDVKM. The length of the CDR3 is 16 residues. The V end was cut by 5 bases, the J end by 0 bases, with 14 bases between. The CDR3, as DNA: TGTGCCAGCAGTGCCTTAGACCGAGACTCTGGAAACACCATATATTTT. Its translation: CASSALDRDSGNTIYF.

This clonotype was counted between two and nine times. The chain combines TRBV4-2 with TRBJ1-2, with 8 bases aligning to TRBD1. CDR1 is LGHNA and CDR2 is YNFKEQ in the germline V gene. The CDR3 is 12 residues long. The trim removed 6 bases at V and 9 bases at J, leaving 6 bases unmatched. The CDR3 protein is CASSRGQASYTF. CDR3 coding DNA: TGTGCCAGCAGTCGGGGACAGGCTAGCTACACCTTC.

V gene TRBV6-2 or TRBV6-3 combines with J gene TRBJ2-5; 8 nucleotides align to TRBD1. CDR3 size: 17 residues. Trimming cost V 4 bases and J 5 bases; bases outside gene matches: 15. Germline-derived CDR1 and CDR2 are MNHEY and SVGEGT. The CDR3 loop reads CASSWAQGASLRETQYF. The DNA of the CDR3 is TGTGCCAGCAGTTGGGCCCAGGGGGCTTCTCTCAGGGAGACCCAGTACTTC.

This clonotype was found many times. The chain links TRBV30 to TRBJ1-2, with D possibly being TRBD1 (6 bases). The length of the CDR3 is 15 residues. V shed 4 bases and J shed 6 bases, with 21 bases lying between them. Germline V CDR1 and CDR2: GTSNPN, SVGIG (reference sequence). In nucleotides, the CDR3 is TGTGCCTGGAACCTCTTGGGGGGCAAGGAGGATGGCTACACCTTC. Protein: CAWNLLGGKEDGYTF.

This clonotype occurred a few times. The chain recombines TRBV20-1 with TRBJ2-2, with TRBD2 as a possible D gene (6 bases). The CDR3 sequence is 12 residues long. The germline V gene has CDR1 DFQATT and CDR2 SNEGSKA (reference sequence). Between the trimmed V and J ends, which lost 6 bases and 6 bases, there was a span of 11 bases. The chain's CDR3 is CSAAEGSGELFF. In DNA, the CDR3 is TGCAGTGCGGCGGAGGGGTCCGGGGAGCTGTTTTTT.

The rearrangement uses TRBV29-1 and TRBJ2-2, with TRBD1 as a possible D gene (5 bases). CDR3 length: 15 amino acids. CDR1 SQVTM and CDR2 ANQGSEA come from the germline V gene. V dropped 6 bases and J dropped 0 bases, with 14 bases sitting between them. The CDR3 reads CSVHDSTTNTGELFF. CDR3 coding DNA: TGCAGCGTCCATGACAGTACTACGAACACCGGGGAGCTGTTTTTT.

The table lists this clonotype with a few counts. The rearrangement links TRBV7-6 to TRBJ2-1, with a tentative D call TRBD2 (6 bases). The V gene lost 1 base and the J gene lost 9 bases, with 13 bases spanning the gap. Germline loops: CDR1 SGHVS, CDR2 FNYEAQ. The CDR3 is 14 amino acids. The CDR3 loop reads CASSLVLASGEQFF. CDR3 DNA: TGTGCCAGCAGCTTAGTCCTAGCGTCGGGTGAGCAGTTCTTC.

The chain recombines TRBV4-3 with TRBJ2-1, with 8 bases matching TRBD2. This CDR3 contains 16 residues. The V gene's germline CDR1 is LGHNA and CDR2 YSLEER. V lost 5 bases to trimming and J lost 5 bases; unmatched junction nucleotides: 11. CDR3 bases: TGCGCCAGCAGCGAATGGGGCGGGAGGAGGGACAATGAGCAGTTCTTC. Translation gives CASSEWGGRRDNEQFF.

There are a few counts of this clonotype. This rearrangement joins TRBV18 to TRBJ1-1; D not certain. In germline, CDR1 is KGHSH, CDR2 LQKENI. CDR3 length: 15 residues. V was clipped by 3 bases and J by 0 bases, with 11 bases between them. CDR3 residues: CASSPSGELNTEAFF. CDR3 DNA sequence: TGTGCCAGCTCACCCTCAGGCGAGTTGAACACTGAAGCTTTCTTT.

This clonotype was recorded many times. V usage is TRBV6-2 or TRBV6-3 and J usage is TRBJ2-1; D is unclear. There are 11 residues in the CDR3. The germline V gene encodes CDR1 MNHEY and CDR2 SVGEGT. With 5 bases removed from V and 8 bases from J, the gap between germline ends came to 7 bases. The CDR3 DNA reads as TGTGCCAGCAGTCCTTGGGATGAGCAGTTCTTC. Translating gives CASSPWDEQFF.

In its sample, this clonotype was seen a few times. The chain uses TRBV7-2 and TRBJ2-7, with D tentatively TRBD2 (6 bases). This CDR3 comprises 14 residues. Germline V gene lookup returns CDR1 SGHTA and CDR2 FQGNSA. CDR3 protein: CVSRGWQSPYEQYF. The CDR3 DNA reads TGTGTCAGTCGGGGGTGGCAAAGCCCCTACGAGCAGTACTTC.